These 11 T cell receptor beta chains share one sample of origin, sequenced in a study of cytomegalovirus exposure and HLA in healthy donors. The PCR contained 60 Vbeta and 13 Jbeta primers. Only in-frame clones appear in the TCRdb table, and some are missing; sequencing was by immunoSEQ multiplex PCR. The table shows around 200,000 clones, with roughly 84% occurring only once. The sequencing input was PBMCs. These receptors all come from a girl aged 2-10 years in good health and CMV-seropositive.

In its sample, this clone was seen once. The J gene is TRBJ1-6, the V gene TRBV30; D is unresolved. Per germline, CDR1 GTSNPN and CDR2 SVGIG (reference sequence). This CDR3 has 14 residues. Trimming pared 5 bases from V and 5 bases from J, leaving 13 bases between. CDR3 in amino acids: CAWETSGNNSPLHF. CDR3 in DNA: TGTGCCTGGGAAACCAGCGGAAATAATTCACCCCTCCACTTT. Supplemented by reference TRBV30 and TRBJ1-6, the full variable domain reads SQTIHQWPATLVQPVGSPLSLECTVEGTSNPNLYWYRQAAGRGLQLLFYSVGIGQISSEVPQNLSASRPQDRQFILSSKKLLLSDSGFYLCAWETSGNNSPLHFGNGTRLTVT.

The V gene is TRBV11-3, the J gene TRBJ2-7; 7 bases match TRBD2. Trimming took 5 bases from V and 3 from J; bases not matched to a gene: 7. The CDR3 extends over 14 amino acids. The germline V gene encodes CDR1 SGHNT and CDR2 YENEEA. The CDR3 DNA reads TGTGCCAGCAGCGGGGACTATCCCATCTACGAGCAGTACTTC. It encodes CASSGDYPIYEQYF.

V is TRBV30 and J is TRBJ1-1; 7 bases are a match to TRBD1. Germline CDR1 reads GTSNPN; CDR2 reads SVGIG (reference sequence). CDR3 size: 13 residues. V was pared by 4 bases and J by 1 base, with 3 bases of the junction left unmatched. CDR3 bases: TGTGCCTGGAAGGGGGCCCGGAACACTGAAGCTTTCTTT. It encodes CAWKGARNTEAFF. Full variable domain (remainder filled in from reference TRBV30 and TRBJ1-1): SQTIHQWPATLVQPVGSPLSLECTVEGTSNPNLYWYRQAAGRGLQLLFYSVGIGQISSEVPQNLSASRPQDRQFILSSKKLLLSDSGFYLCAWKGARNTEAFFGQGTRLTVV.

J is TRBJ1-5 and V is TRBV28; possibly TRBD1 for D (5 bases). In germline, CDR1 is MDHEN, CDR2 SYDVKM. V was pared by 3 bases and J by 3 bases, with 15 bases between. This CDR3 comprises 16 residues. The CDR3 loop reads CASSFQSGGFNQPQHF. For the CDR3, the DNA is TGTGCCAGCAGTTTCCAGTCGGGGGGGTTCAATCAGCCCCAGCATTTT.

This clone is a singleton in its sample. The rearrangement uses TRBV4-1 and TRBJ2-7; D remains unclear. V lost 1 base, J lost 1 base, and 8 bases lay in between. This CDR3 spans 14 amino acids. CDR1 and CDR2 from the germline V gene are MGHRA and YSYEKL. The CDR3 spells CASSQGGSSYEQYF. The CDR3 DNA sequence: TGCGCCAGCAGCCAAGGCGGCTCATCCTACGAGCAGTACTTC.

The chain employs TRBV9 and TRBJ1-2; perhaps TRBD1 as D (5 bases). Germline CDR1 is SGDLS and CDR2 is YYNGEE. V dropped 0 bases and J dropped 7 bases, with 13 bases sitting between them. The CDR3 is made up of 14 amino acids. CDR3 loop: CASSVATGRGGYTF. CDR3 nucleotide sequence: TGTGCCAGCAGCGTAGCTACGGGGAGGGGTGGCTACACCTTC.

In DNA form, the CDR3 reads TGTGCCAGCAGTTACTCTCGCCAGGGAAGGATATACGAGCAGTACTTC. Protein product: CASSYSRQGRIYEQYF. The chain links TRBV6-5 to TRBJ2-7; tentatively, D is TRBD1 (5 bases). With 0 bases removed from V and 4 bases from J, the gap between germline ends came to 16 bases. The CDR3 covers 16 residues. CDR1 and CDR2 from the germline V gene are MNHEY and SVGAGI.

The V and J genes are TRBV12-5 and TRBJ2-3; 11 positions agree with TRBD2. CDR3 size: 17 residues. Germline CDR1 reads LGHNT; CDR2 reads FRNRAP. The J segment lost 2 bases and the V segment lost 5 bases, leaving 9 bases of the junction unmatched. In DNA form, the CDR3 reads TGTGCTAGTGGTCCTGGGACTAGCGGATCGTTCACAGATACGCAGTATTTT. Translated: CASGPGTSGSFTDTQYF.

The chain recombines TRBV6-1 with TRBJ2-7; 14 bases agree with TRBD2. With 4 bases clipped from V and 0 bases from J, the junction kept 11 bases outside the gene matches. The CDR3 is 19 amino acids. Germline CDR1 MNHNS, CDR2 SASEGT. DNA of the CDR3: TGTGCCAGCAGTGTTCCCCGGACTAGCGGGGGGTCCAGCTCCTACGAGCAGTACTTC. It specifies CASSVPRTSGGSSSYEQYF.

This clone has just one count. V usage is TRBV7-2 and J usage is TRBJ2-5; 7 bases agree with TRBD2. Germline-derived CDR1 and CDR2 are SGHTA and FQGNSA. Trimming removed 4 bases from V and 5 bases from J; junction bases left unmatched: 10. The CDR3 contains 15 residues. CDR3 sequence (DNA): TGTGCCAGCAGCTCGGGCCTCAGCGGGACGGAGACCCAGTACTTC. This sequence encodes CASSSGLSGTETQYF.

The genes are TRBV6-1 and TRBJ2-3; 8 bases are a match to TRBD1. The V segment lost 3 bases and the J segment 2 bases; nucleotides outside the gene matches: 10. The CDR3 spans 17 residues. Germline lookup yields CDR1 MNHNS and CDR2 SASEGT. DNA of the CDR3: TGTGCCAGCAGTGACCCGGACAGGGAGGAGGTCACAGATACGCAGTATTTT. Translating gives CASSDPDREEVTDTQYF.